This TCR beta chain was sequenced for a study of blood T cells in healthy people across ages. Study-level points and caveats: With donor CMV status unknown, expanded clonotype changes were possibly confounded. In long-lived donors, naive CD4+ cell counts and diversity exceeded those of aged donors.

Turning to this clonotype: As yet, its antigen is unknown.

Ten milliliters of peripheral blood were drawn from each donor into EDTA-treated tubes. A sample-barcoded 5' primer and a J-beta primer mix were used in a second PCR of roughly 6 to 11 cycles. A template-switch adaptor that had 12 random nucleotides put a tag on each cDNA molecule. MiXCR was run by TCRdb on the 5' RACE reads, yielding one entry per CDR3 protein. The profile covers roughly 1.9 million distinct CDR3 sequences, with around 42% appearing a single time and 20% to 25% taken by the ten largest. The CDR3 is 18 residues long. Germline V gene lookup returns CDR1 DFQATT and CDR2 SNEGSKA (reference sequence). The V segment lost 6 bases and the J segment 4 bases; nucleotides outside the gene matches: 19.

This TCR was sampled from a human donor in good health. The chain is built from TRBV20-1 and TRBJ2-1; 9 positions match TRBD2. Specimen: blood. In DNA form, the CDR3 reads TGCAGTGCCTTATTTGCGGGGGGGCGGACCCAAAATTACAATGAGCAGTTCTTC. Protein sequence: CSALFAGGRTQNYNEQFF.